Sequencing of this T cell receptor (beta chain) was carried out in a study of T cell responses to AZD1222 COVID-19 vaccine. Trimming stripped 2 bases from V and 2 bases from J, with 13 bases between. CDR1 is SEHNR and CDR2 is FQNEAQ in the germline V gene (reference sequence). The CDR3 runs to 15 residues. Of note for this clone: The antigen remains undetermined.

Notes on the study in general: At study baseline, merely five or six AZD1222 recipients were seropositive. A rise in Spike-specific TCR breadth and depth followed two AZD1222 doses. Spike-wide vaccine-associated CD4 TCRs dominated at 160-218 and 743-854.

The protocol was immunoSEQ multiplex PCR, while the TCRdb copy is restricted to in-frame clones and leaves out a portion. This sample has around 92,000 clones, with about nine tenths found just once. The chain has TRBV7-9 and TRBJ2-7; no reliable D call. Source: peripheral blood, taken on day 0 of AZD1222 vaccination. The source of this sequence is an adult in good health. In DNA form, the CDR3 reads TGTGCCAGCAGCTTAAAGGGAACGGCCACCTACGAGCAGTACTTC. Its translation is CASSLKGTATYEQYF.